This T cell receptor beta chain came from a study of CD8 T cells in ankylosing spondylitis. TCRdb analysed the 5' RACE reads with MiXCR anew, one entry per CDR3 protein. The sample has about 92,000 distinct CDR3 sequences, around 9.4% seen once; the top ten hold roughly 5.6%. Ten or more counts support this clonotype. Trimming removed 6 bases at V and 4 bases at J, with 6 bases between. This CDR3 is built from 11 residues. The V gene's germline CDR1 is SGHVS and CDR2 FNYEAQ. Sequenced: blood, either unsorted or a sorted T cell fraction (not recorded which). The sequence came from a male donor with ankylosing spondylitis or in good health (not recorded which). The rearrangement joins TRBV7-6 to TRBJ1-1; D is undetermined. CDR3 loop: CASRSGTEAFF. In nucleotides, the CDR3 is TGTGCCAGCAGGTCTGGCACTGAAGCTTTCTTT.